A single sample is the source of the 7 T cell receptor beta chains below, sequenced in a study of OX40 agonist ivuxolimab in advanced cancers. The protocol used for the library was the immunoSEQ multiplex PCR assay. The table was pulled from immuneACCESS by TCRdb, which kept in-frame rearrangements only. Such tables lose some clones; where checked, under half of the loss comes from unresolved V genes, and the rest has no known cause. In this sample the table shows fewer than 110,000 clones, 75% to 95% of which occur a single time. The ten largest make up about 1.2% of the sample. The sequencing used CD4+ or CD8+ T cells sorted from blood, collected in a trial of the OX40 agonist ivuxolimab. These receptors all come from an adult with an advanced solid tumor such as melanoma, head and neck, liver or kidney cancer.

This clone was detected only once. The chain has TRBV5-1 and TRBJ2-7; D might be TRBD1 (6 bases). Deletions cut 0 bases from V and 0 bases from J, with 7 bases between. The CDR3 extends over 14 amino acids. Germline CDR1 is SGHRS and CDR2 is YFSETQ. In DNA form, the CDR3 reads TGCGCCAGCAGCTTGGGGACAGACTCCTACGAGCAGTACTTC. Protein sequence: CASSLGTDSYEQYF.

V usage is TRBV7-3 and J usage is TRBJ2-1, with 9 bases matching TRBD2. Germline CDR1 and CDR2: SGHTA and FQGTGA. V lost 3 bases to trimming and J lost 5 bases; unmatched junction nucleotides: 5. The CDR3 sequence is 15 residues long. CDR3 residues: CASSFPTSGNNEQFF. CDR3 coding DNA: TGTGCCAGCAGCTTTCCGACTAGCGGCAACAATGAGCAGTTCTTC.

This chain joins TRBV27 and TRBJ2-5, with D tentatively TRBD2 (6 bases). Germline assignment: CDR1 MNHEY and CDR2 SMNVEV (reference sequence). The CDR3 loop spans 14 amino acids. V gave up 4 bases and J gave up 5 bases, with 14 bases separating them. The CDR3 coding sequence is TGTGCCAGCAGTTCACGGCGGGGTGGGGAGACCCAGTACTTC. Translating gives CASSSRRGGETQYF.

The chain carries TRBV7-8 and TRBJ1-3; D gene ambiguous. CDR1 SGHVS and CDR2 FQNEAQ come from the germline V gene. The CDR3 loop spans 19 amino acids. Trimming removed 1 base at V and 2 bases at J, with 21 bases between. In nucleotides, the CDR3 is TGTGCCAGCAGCTTAGACGTGGCTTCCCGGCTCCCTCCTGGAAACACCATATATTTT. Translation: CASSLDVASRLPPGNTIYF.

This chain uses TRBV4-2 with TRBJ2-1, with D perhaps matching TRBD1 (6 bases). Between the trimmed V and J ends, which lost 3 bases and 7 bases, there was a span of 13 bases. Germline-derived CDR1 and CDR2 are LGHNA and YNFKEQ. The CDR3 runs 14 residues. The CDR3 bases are TGTGCCAGCAGCCAGCCCGAGGGGGTTAATGAGCAGTTCTTC. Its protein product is CASSQPEGVNEQFF.

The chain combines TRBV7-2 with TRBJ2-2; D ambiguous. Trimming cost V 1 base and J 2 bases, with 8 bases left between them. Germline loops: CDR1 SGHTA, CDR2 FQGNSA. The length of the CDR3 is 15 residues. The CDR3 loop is CASSLVGVNTGELFF. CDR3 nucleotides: TGTGCCAGCAGCTTAGTCGGCGTCAACACCGGGGAGCTGTTTTTT.

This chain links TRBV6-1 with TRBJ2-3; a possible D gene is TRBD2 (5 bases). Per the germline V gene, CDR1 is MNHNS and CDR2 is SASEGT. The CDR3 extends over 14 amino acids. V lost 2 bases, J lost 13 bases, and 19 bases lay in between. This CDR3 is CASSETAGSFVEYF. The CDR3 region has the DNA TGTGCCAGCAGTGAAACCGCGGGTTCGTTCGTAGAGTATTTT.